These T cell receptor beta chains were read from a single sample in a study of T cell changes during pregnancy in multiple sclerosis. The method was immunoSEQ multiplex PCR; TCRdb's version includes in-frame clones alone and lacks a portion of them. The data contain roughly 52,000 clones, around 92% of them singletons. The input for sequencing was CD4+ T cells from peripheral blood mononuclear cells, taken in the third trimester of pregnancy. The receptors here all came from a female donor with multiple sclerosis, enrolled in a pregnancy study. The CDR3 runs from the conserved cysteine through the conserved F or W. D genes are given only for firm matches. Size is stated for part of the rows, as once, few or many counts, or as a class when the clone is expanded.

d_call v_call clone_size cdr3_aa
TRBD2 TRBV19 . CASKRTSGFLNEQFF
TRBD2 TRBV6-1 . CASSTAGGVTYEQYF
. TRBV11-2 . CASSFLQESVTGYTF
. TRBV30 . CALSNSRGNEQFF
TRBD1 TRBV5-1 . CASSDRDRLAKNIQYF
. TRBV28 . CASSTDTVSYEQYF
. TRBV7-2 . CASSSRTEYHIQYF
TRBD1 TRBV19 . CASTLGQGAPDTQYF
. TRBV5-6 . CASSDGGRDLNEQFF
. TRBV7-3 . CASSLIPPPGEQYF
. TRBV7-8 . CASSLALTGNTIYF
. TRBV5-1 . CASSLVAGLSTDTQYF
TRBD1 TRBV5-6 . CASSLPTGGTEAFF
. TRBV5-1 once CASSSNHNSPLHF
. TRBV6-5 . CASSSRGVNEKLFF
. TRBV21-1 once CASSKVRVDEQFF